A single sample gave rise to the 6 T cell receptor beta chains below, sequenced in a study of CD8 T cells in Susac syndrome. RNA totalling about 0.45 to 1 ug underwent reverse transcription with random hexamers. One entry per CDR3 protein results from TCRdb running MiXCR on the immunoSEQ multiplex PCR reads. The sample holds hundreds of thousands of distinct CDR3 sequences, approximately 85% seen once. The material sequenced was CD8+ T cells from PBMCs. The source is a human donor with multiple sclerosis.

CDR3 loop: CASSSGGREETQYF. In DNA, the CDR3 is TGTGCCAGCAGCTCCGGGGGGCGCGAAGAGACCCAGTACTTC. The rearrangement joins TRBV11-2 to TRBJ2-5, with D tentatively TRBD2 (7 bases). Germline loops: CDR1 SGHAT, CDR2 FQNNGV. The CDR3 length is 14 residues. V was trimmed by 4 bases and J by 3 bases, leaving 12 bases between them.

This chain connects TRBV27 to TRBJ2-5, with 7 bases fitting TRBD2. CDR3 length: 13 amino acids. Germline V gene sequence: CDR1 MNHEY, CDR2 SMNVEV (reference sequence). Trimming removed 6 bases from V and 7 bases from J; junction bases left unmatched: 8. The CDR3 DNA is TGTGCCAGCAGACTGGGAGGGTTGGGGACCCAGTACTTC. This gives the protein CASRLGGLGTQYF.

As for this clonotype: At one of its ends the junction is not consistent with the germline gene, which may arise from a read error. The rearrangement joins TRBV7-7 to TRBJ2-7; weak D call: TRBD1 (6 bases). Germline V gives CDR1 SSHAT, CDR2 FNYEAQ (reference sequence). This CDR3 comprises 13 residues. The CDR3 loop reads CASSAYAGDKQYF. In DNA, the CDR3 is TGTGCTAGCAGCGCCTACGCTGGGGACAAGCAGTACTTC.

This clonotype was detected only once. The chain combines TRBV19 with TRBJ2-7; TRBD2 agrees at 11 bases. V lost 0 bases to trimming and J lost 4 bases; unmatched junction nucleotides: 2. The CDR3 is 15 amino acids. Per the germline V gene, CDR1 is LNHDA and CDR2 is SQIVND (reference sequence). The CDR3 here is CASSIDPSGRYEQYF. The CDR3 DNA follows: TGTGCCAGTAGTATAGATCCTAGCGGGAGGTACGAGCAGTACTTC.

This clonotype was observed a handful of times. The rearrangement uses TRBV30 and TRBJ2-5; no firm D call. CDR1 is GTSNPN, CDR2 SVGIG, per germline (reference sequence). The CDR3 is 13 amino acids. V lost 7 bases and J 2 bases, leaving 14 bases between the germline ends. CDR3 DNA sequence: TGTGCCTTGATGTTAGGGTCTCAAGAGACCCAGTACTTC. Translated, it gives CALMLGSQETQYF. Complete variable domain (other parts from reference TRBV30 and TRBJ2-5): SQTIHQWPATLVQPVGSPLSLECTVEGTSNPNLYWYRQAAGRGLQLLFYSVGIGQISSEVPQNLSASRPQDRQFILSSKKLLLSDSGFYLCALMLGSQETQYFGPGTRLLVL.

This chain links TRBV7-9 with TRBJ2-1; 10 bases line up with TRBD2. This CDR3 spans 16 amino acids. The germline gives CDR1 SEHNR, CDR2 FQNEAQ (reference sequence). The junction had 9 bases not matched to a gene; V was cut back by 5 bases and J by 5 bases. CDR3 loop: CASSPSSGGGNNEQFF. The CDR3 DNA reads as TGTGCCAGCAGCCCCTCAAGCGGGGGGGGTAACAATGAGCAGTTCTTC. The full variable domain, its missing parts supplied by reference TRBV7-9 and TRBJ2-1, is DTGVSQNPRHKITKRGQNVTFRCDPISEHNRLYWYRQTLGQGPEFLTYFQNEAQLEKSRLLSDRFSAERPKGSFSTLEIQRTEQGDSAMYLCASSPSSGGGNNEQFFGPGTRLTVL.